This T cell receptor beta chain was identified during a study of cytomegalovirus exposure and HLA in healthy donors. Findings and limits, study-wide: A later analysis found common viral pathogens apparently linked to several of the most significant clusters. Earlier findings revealed that most TCR beta V segments proved productive either about 90% or about 30% of the time. As a later analysis showed, a missense DCLRE1C variant was linked to trimming of TCR beta V- and J-genes.

After removal of 4 bases from V and 4 bases from J, the junction contained 9 bases not matched to a gene. CDR1 MNHEY and CDR2 SMNVEV come from the germline V gene (reference sequence). The CDR3 has 18 amino acids. Turning to this clone: As yet, its antigen is unknown.

Primers included in the PCR were 60 Vbeta and 13 Jbeta primers. How the authors handled the data: Later work found around 80 million unique TCR beta chains, with roughly 11 million shared. Method: immunoSEQ multiplex PCR; TCRdb's copy keeps in-frame clones and lacks some. The V and J calls and clone size are taken from that table; D and trimming were inferred from the DNA. This table holds around 150,000 clones, around 79% found once. The sequence was collected from a man in his fifties or sixties in good health and CMV-seropositive. Source material: PBMCs. The J gene is TRBJ2-1, the V gene TRBV27; 14 positions agree with TRBD2. Here the CDR3 reads CASSSQRGTSGSYNEQFF. The CDR3 DNA reads TGTGCCAGCAGTTCTCAGCGCGGGACTAGCGGGAGTTACAATGAGCAGTTCTTC.